The next 21 T cell receptor beta chains were all read from a single sample in a study of beta chain features in type 1 diabetes. The entirety of the isolated RNA underwent reverse transcription, so expressed TCRB transcripts were sequenced. Profiling relied on immunoSEQ multiplex PCR, and the TCRdb table lists in-frame clones only, not all of them. The sample shows 860,000 or so clones, 15% to 20% of them seen only once. Sequenced input: naive CD4+ T cells from blood. These receptors were taken from a woman younger than 35 in good health.

The chain links TRBV11-2 to TRBJ2-7; no reliable D call. Germline V gene sequence: CDR1 SGHAT, CDR2 FQNNGV. The CDR3 loop spans 11 amino acids. V was clipped by 4 bases and J by 7 bases, with 8 bases between them. CDR3 sequence: CASSSRSEQYF. CDR3 bases: TGTGCCAGCAGCTCTCGGAGTGAGCAGTACTTC.

This clone was counted between two and nine times. The chain carries TRBV7-6 and TRBJ2-1; 9 bases line up with TRBD2. The V segment lost 6 bases and the J segment 3 bases; nucleotides outside the gene matches: 3. The CDR3 runs to 14 residues. Germline CDR1 SGHVS, CDR2 FNYEAQ. CDR3 protein: CASSETSGYNEQFF. DNA for the CDR3: TGTGCCAGCAGTGAGACTAGCGGCTACAATGAGCAGTTCTTC.

This clone came up a few times. The J gene is TRBJ1-2, the V gene TRBV27; TRBD1 matches 8 bases. Germline CDR1 reads MNHEY; CDR2 reads SMNVEV (reference sequence). The V segment lost 5 bases and the J segment 3 bases; nucleotides outside the gene matches: 11. The CDR3 consists of 16 residues. The CDR3: CASSHLGQGKDYGYTF. The CDR3 DNA reads TGTGCCAGCAGTCACCTTGGACAGGGTAAAGACTATGGCTACACCTTC.

This clone was observed a few times. The V call is TRBV11-2, the J call TRBJ2-5, with TRBD2 matching over 14 bases. With V trimmed by 6 bases and J by 2 bases, 8 bases remained unmatched. Germline values: CDR1 SGHAT, CDR2 FQNNGV. This CDR3 has 17 residues. The CDR3 DNA follows: TGTGCCAGCAGTAAGGGGACTAGCGGGAGTTGGCAAGAGACCCAGTACTTC. Its translation is CASSKGTSGSWQETQYF.

This clone was recorded a few times. This same CDR3 is encoded by further DNA sequences in the sample. V usage is TRBV7-2 and J usage is TRBJ1-1; tentative D call: TRBD1 (5 bases). The CDR3 spans 13 residues. CDR1 and CDR2 (germline): SGHTA, FQGNSA. V was pared by 3 bases and J by 2 bases, with 7 bases between. CDR3 sequence: CASSFQGNTEAFF. The CDR3 DNA is TGTGCCAGCAGCTTTCAGGGAAACACTGAAGCTTTCTTT.

This clone was observed a few times. The rearrangement links TRBV10-3 to TRBJ2-7; D remains ambiguous. Germline V gives CDR1 ENHRY, CDR2 SYGVKD. Trimming took 6 bases from V and 2 from J, leaving 8 bases between them. The CDR3 has 12 residues. CDR3: CAISSDTYEQYF. The CDR3 DNA is TGTGCCATCAGCTCTGACACCTACGAGCAGTACTTC.

This chain uses TRBV6-5 with TRBJ1-1, with D uncertain. Germline-derived CDR1 and CDR2 are MNHEY and SVGAGI. Trimming cost V 2 bases and J 7 bases, with 8 bases left between them. The CDR3 sequence is 12 residues long. In nucleotides, the CDR3 is TGTGCCAGCAGTTACCGGGCAAATGAAGCTTTCTTT. Protein sequence: CASSYRANEAFF.

The rearrangement joins TRBV18 to TRBJ1-5, with 8 bases lining up with TRBD1. The CDR3 totals 15 residues. Trimming at V came to 2 bases and at J to 4 bases, leaving 4 bases not matched to a gene. Per the germline V gene, CDR1 is KGHSH and CDR2 is LQKENI. For the CDR3, the DNA is TGTGCCAGCTCACCAGGGGACAGGCTAAATCAGCCCCAGCATTTT. The encoded protein is CASSPGDRLNQPQHF.

The chain joins TRBV5-6 to TRBJ2-1; 7 positions agree with TRBD1. This CDR3 contains 13 residues. V was pared by 3 bases and J by 9 bases, with 6 bases of the junction left unmatched. Germline loops: CDR1 SGHDT, CDR2 YYEEEE. CDR3 in DNA: TGTGCCAGCAGCTCCCCGGACAGGCCTGAGCAGTTCTTC. Translating gives CASSSPDRPEQFF.

This clone turned up a few times. The genes are TRBV7-6 and TRBJ2-3, with 8 bases that match TRBD2. The CDR3 consists of 14 residues. V was pared by 5 bases and J by 5 bases, with 6 bases of the junction left unmatched. Germline lookup yields CDR1 SGHVS and CDR2 FNYEAQ. CDR3 coding DNA: TGTGCCAGCAGCCCAATAAGCGGGAGAGATACGCAGTATTTT. Translating it yields CASSPISGRDTQYF.

This clone has just a few counts. The chain uses TRBV18 and TRBJ2-1; 7 bases line up with TRBD2. With V trimmed by 3 bases and J by 7 bases, 12 bases remained unmatched. The CDR3 has 16 residues. Germline CDR1 and CDR2: KGHSH and LQKENI. This CDR3 reads CASSPRVGGSVNEQFF. The CDR3 nucleotides are TGTGCCAGCTCACCCCGCGTGGGCGGGAGTGTTAATGAGCAGTTCTTC.

This clone has just a few counts. The chain couples TRBV29-1 to TRBJ2-7; TRBD1 matches 9 bases. The V gene's germline CDR1 is SQVTM and CDR2 ANQGSEA. The CDR3 extends over 13 amino acids. Trimming took 4 bases from V and 6 from J; bases not matched to a gene: 7. CDR3 DNA: TGCAGCGTTGCCGGGACAGGGTTTTCCGAGCAGTACTTC. Protein product: CSVAGTGFSEQYF.

In this sample, this clone turned up a few times. The chain recombines TRBV28 with TRBJ2-1; 12 nucleotides line up with TRBD2. Per the germline V gene, CDR1 is MDHEN and CDR2 is SYDVKM. V dropped 2 bases and J dropped 6; count of bases not matched to a gene: 8. CDR3 length: 17 amino acids. CDR3 in DNA: TGTGCCAGCAGTTTAGCCCGGTCTAGCGGGAGGGCCAATGAGCAGTTCTTC. This sequence encodes CASSLARSSGRANEQFF.

This clone was observed a handful of times. The chain is built from TRBV18 and TRBJ1-5; perhaps TRBD1 as D (5 bases). With 5 bases removed from V and 5 bases from J, the gap between germline ends came to 13 bases. The CDR3 has 14 amino acids. The germline CDR1 and CDR2 sequences are KGHSH and LQKENI. The CDR3 bases are TGTGCCAGCTCAAGGCAGGGCAGCGATCAGCCCCAGCATTTT. Residues: CASSRQGSDQPQHF.

This clone was detected a few times. The chain is built from TRBV11-2 and TRBJ2-1; D is perhaps TRBD1 (5 bases). Trimming stripped 3 bases from V and 5 bases from J, with 8 bases between. The length of the CDR3 is 13 residues. CDR1 is SGHAT, CDR2 FQNNGV, per germline. The CDR3 loop reads CASSFSGNNEQFF. The DNA of the CDR3 is TGTGCCAGCAGCTTTTCAGGGAACAATGAGCAGTTCTTC. The whole variable domain, filled in from reference TRBV11-2 and TRBJ2-1, reads EAGVAQSPRYKIIEKRQSVAFWCNPISGHATLYWYQQILGQGPKLLIQFQNNGVVDDSQLPKDRFSAERLKGVDSTLKIQPAKLEDSAVYLCASSFSGNNEQFFGPGTRLTVL.

The rearrangement joins TRBV7-2 to TRBJ2-1; a weak D match, TRBD2 (5 bases). The CDR3 consists of 14 residues. Germline V lookup: CDR1 SGHTA, CDR2 FQGNSA. The ends were cut back, 4 bases at V and 3 bases at J, with 10 bases in the middle. The CDR3 region is CASSSADYYNEQFF. The CDR3 DNA reads as TGTGCCAGCAGCTCAGCAGACTACTACAATGAGCAGTTCTTC.

V usage is TRBV7-2 and J usage is TRBJ2-3; 7 bases agree with TRBD2. J gave up 9 bases and V 5 bases, and 11 bases lay outside the gene matches. The CDR3 spans 14 residues. CDR1 is SGHTA and CDR2 is FQGNSA in the germline V gene. The CDR3 coding sequence is TGTGCCAGCAGCCCGCCGGGACTATACTCGACGCAGTATTTT. It translates to CASSPPGLYSTQYF.

There are a few counts of this clone. The V and J genes are TRBV5-1 and TRBJ1-5; 9 positions agree with TRBD1. V shed 4 bases and J 1 base; nucleotides not matched to a gene: 6. This CDR3 has 16 amino acids. Germline CDR1 is SGHRS and CDR2 is YFSETQ. CDR3 region: CASSPGGTGSNQPQHF. The CDR3 region has the DNA TGCGCCAGCAGCCCCGGGGGGACAGGGAGCAATCAGCCCCAGCATTTT.

This clone was observed a handful of times. V gene TRBV20-1 combines with J gene TRBJ2-1; TRBD1 is a possible D gene (5 bases). Germline-derived CDR1 and CDR2 are DFQATT and SNEGSKA (reference sequence). This CDR3 is built from 11 residues. Trimming took off 0 bases at V and 14 bases at J, with 11 bases between the two ends. The CDR3 coding sequence is TGCAGTGCTAGAGAACAGGTAGAGAAGTTCTTC. Its translation is CSAREQVEKFF.

This clone occurred a few times. The chain couples TRBV28 to TRBJ2-7, with D unresolved. This CDR3 has 14 residues. The V gene lost 3 bases and the J gene lost 4 bases, with 13 bases spanning the gap. CDR1 is MDHEN and CDR2 is SYDVKM in the germline V gene. CDR3 DNA sequence: TGTGCCAGCAGTTTCCATTCGGGCCTTTACGAGCAGTACTTC. It is translated as CASSFHSGLYEQYF.

This clone has a handful of counts. The rearrangement uses TRBV29-1 and TRBJ1-1; D is uncertain. Germline V gene data show CDR1 as SQVTM and CDR2 as ANQGSEA. The CDR3 loop spans 12 amino acids. V lost 7 bases, J lost 5 bases, and 14 bases lay in between. As DNA, the CDR3 is TGCAGCGCCAAAACCACTGTTACTGAAGCTTTCTTT. Protein product: CSAKTTVTEAFF.